A selection of T cell receptor beta chains follows, all from one sample in a study of T cell changes during pregnancy in multiple sclerosis. Libraries were prepared by immunoSEQ multiplex PCR; TCRdb keeps only in-frame clonotypes and omits some of them. The repertoire holds some 90,000 clones, with about 92% as singletons. Sequenced here: peripheral blood, sampled in the first trimester of pregnancy. The receptor source for this set is a female donor with multiple sclerosis, enrolled in a pregnancy study. The CDR3 runs from the conserved cysteine through the conserved F or W. The order of the fields is V gene, D gene, clone size, J gene, CDR3 DNA, CDR3 protein. D genes are given only for firm matches. The size of a clone is reported for some rows only, either as once, few or many, or as a class for expanded clones.

TRBV9	TRBD1	NA	TRBJ1-5	TGTGCCAGCAGCGTGGGGACAGTCAATCAGCCCCAGCATTTT	CASSVGTVNQPQHF
TRBV5-1	TRBD2	NA	TRBJ2-7	TGCGCCAGCAGCTTGGTGGCGGGAGGAGGGTACGAGCAGTACTTC	CASSLVAGGGYEQYF
TRBV15	TRBD2	NA	TRBJ2-3	TGTGCCACCAGCAGATTCCCTAAGACTAGCGGGAACACAGATACGCAGTATTTT	CATSRFPKTSGNTDTQYF
TRBV6-6	NA	once	TRBJ2-2	TGTGCCAGCGGCCTCACCGGGGAGCTGTTTTTT	CASGLTGELFF
TRBV30	TRBD2	few	TRBJ2-7	TGTGCCTGGAGTGCCCCTCCGCGACTAGCGGCAACTTACGAGCAGTACTTC	CAWSAPPRLAATYEQYF
TRBV27	TRBD1	NA	TRBJ2-2	TGTGCCAGCAGTCCCGGGACAGGAACCACCGGGGAGCTGTTTTTT	CASSPGTGTTGELFF
TRBV30	NA	NA	TRBJ2-3	TGTGCCTGGAACCCATCCTTAGTCACAGATACGCAGTATTTT	CAWNPSLVTDTQYF
TRBV29-1	TRBD2	NA	TRBJ2-2	TGCAGCGTTAGAGCTAGCGGGACTGTGAACACCGGGGAGCTGTTTTTT	CSVRASGTVNTGELFF
TRBV19	NA	NA	TRBJ1-2	TGTGCCAGTAGTCCTGGAGGTAAAAACTATGGCTACACCTTC	CASSPGGKNYGYTF
TRBV7-3	NA	NA	TRBJ2-1	TGTGCCAGCAGCTTATACGCCCCCAGCTGGGCGCCGGTCTCCTACAATGAGCAGTTCTTC	CASSLYAPSWAPVSYNEQFF
TRBV5-6	TRBD1	NA	TRBJ1-1	TGTGCCAGCAGCTTATGGGACAGGGGGGGGAACACTGAAGCTTTCTTT	CASSLWDRGGNTEAFF
TRBV5-1	TRBD1	once	TRBJ1-1	TGCGCCAGCAGCCCCTTCGACAGGGTGAGAACTGAAGCTTTCTTT	CASSPFDRVRTEAFF
TRBV2	TRBD1	NA	TRBJ2-6	TGTGCCAGCGGACGGGACAGGGGGCTAGGTACTGGGGCCAACGTCCTGACTTTC	CASGRDRGLGTGANVLTF
TRBV5-4	NA	NA	TRBJ2-2	TGTGCCAGCAGCTCCATCCCCGGACAGCGTGGCACCGGGGAGCTGTTTTTT	CASSSIPGQRGTGELFF
TRBV27	NA	few	TRBJ2-1	TGTGCCAGCAGTCCCGCGGGGCGGGTGGCTGAGCAGTTCTTC	CASSPAGRVAEQFF
TRBV9	NA	NA	TRBJ2-1	TGTGCCAGCAGCGTAGATACGGGTTCCTACAATGAGCAGTTCTTC	CASSVDTGSYNEQFF
TRBV9	TRBD2	NA	TRBJ2-3	TGTGCCAGCAGCCCCCGACTAGCAACCAGCACAGATACGCAGTATTTT	CASSPRLATSTDTQYF
TRBV27	TRBD2	NA	TRBJ2-7	TGTGCCAGCATCATCCGAGCGGGGCGCAACGAGCAGTACTTC	CASIIRAGRNEQYF
TRBV10-3	NA	once	TRBJ2-3	TGTGCCATCAAGCAGGGTTCCTATGAGGCAGATACGCAGTATTTT	CAIKQGSYEADTQYF
TRBV29-1	NA	NA	TRBJ1-1	TGCAGCGTTGTGGGGCCAGGCACTGAAGCTTTCTTT	CSVVGPGTEAFF
TRBV6-1	TRBD1	NA	TRBJ1-5	TGTGCCAGCAGTGGTAAACAGGGGTATCAGCCCCAGCATTTT	CASSGKQGYQPQHF
TRBV27	TRBD1	NA	TRBJ1-1	TGTGCCAGCAGCTGGGACAGGAACACTGAAGCTTTCTTT	CASSWDRNTEAFF
TRBV11-2	TRBD1	NA	TRBJ2-5	TGTGCCAGCAGCACGACGACAGGGTGGGGATCCCAAGAGACCCAGTACTTC	CASSTTTGWGSQETQYF
TRBV5-6	TRBD2	NA	TRBJ2-7	TGTGCCAGCAGCTCCACGGCTAGCGGGGACTACGAGCAGTACTTC	CASSSTASGDYEQYF
TRBV6-5	NA	NA	TRBJ1-1	TGTGCCAGCAGTGGGAACAGGGTAGGGACTGAAGCTTTCTTT	CASSGNRVGTEAFF
TRBV23-1	NA	few	TRBJ1-1	TGCGCCAGCAGTCAAAGGGGGTGTACTGAAGCTTTCTTT	CASSQRGCTEAFF
TRBV7-9	TRBD1	NA	TRBJ2-7	TGTGCCAGCAGCTCGCCCTGGGACAGCTACGAGCAGTACTTC	CASSSPWDSYEQYF
TRBV7-6	NA	NA	TRBJ1-1	TGTGCCAGTTTACAGGGATTTGAGAACACTGAAGCTTTCTTT	CASLQGFENTEAFF
TRBV6-1	NA	NA	TRBJ1-3	TGTGCCAGCAGTGAAGAGGACAGTTCTGGAAACACCATATATTTT	CASSEEDSSGNTIYF
TRBV27	TRBD2	NA	TRBJ2-3	TGTGCCAGCAGTTCCTTGGGACTAGTAAATTCCGATACGCAGTATTTT	CASSSLGLVNSDTQYF
TRBV7-2	TRBD1	NA	TRBJ1-4	TGTGCCAGCAGCTTAGAGCCTGGGACAGGGGTTAATGAAAAACTGTTTTTT	CASSLEPGTGVNEKLFF
TRBV7-9	NA	NA	TRBJ1-2	TGTGCCAGCAGCCCAGAGCGTGAAATTTATGGCTACACCTTC	CASSPEREIYGYTF
TRBV6-4	TRBD1	few	TRBJ1-2	TGTGCCAGCAGCGAGACAGGGAACTATGGCTACACCTTC	CASSETGNYGYTF
TRBV28	TRBD1	once	TRBJ1-2	TGTGCCAGCAGTTTGACAGGGCCCTATGGCTACACCTTC	CASSLTGPYGYTF
TRBV5-1	NA	NA	TRBJ2-3	TGCGCCAGCAGCTTGGTGGGCCACCCTAGCACAGATACGCAGTATTTT	CASSLVGHPSTDTQYF
TRBV23-1	NA	NA	TRBJ1-5	TGCGCCAGCATCCTGTGGGGGGTCAATCAGCCCCAGCATTTT	CASILWGVNQPQHF
TRBV2	NA	NA	TRBJ2-1	TGTGCCAGCAGTGTCGGACTGTATGAGCAGTTCTTC	CASSVGLYEQFF
TRBV14	NA	once	TRBJ2-7	TGTGCCAGCAGCCCAGACCCATTCATCTACGAGCAGTACTTC	CASSPDPFIYEQYF
TRBV27	NA	NA	TRBJ1-1	TGTGCCAGCAGTTTCCTTGGACAGCCTGAAGCTTTCTTT	CASSFLGQPEAFF
TRBV7-9	NA	NA	TRBJ2-3	TGTGCCAGCAGCCCTACGGGGGAAGATACGCAGTATTTT	CASSPTGEDTQYF
TRBV19	TRBD1	NA	TRBJ2-1	TGTGCCAGTAGTATGGGACAGGGGAAGGGTGAGCAGTTCTTC	CASSMGQGKGEQFF
TRBV5-1	TRBD1	NA	TRBJ1-2	TGCGCCAGCAGCCCCGGGACAGGGGACTTTTACTATGGCTACACCTTC	CASSPGTGDFYYGYTF
TRBV6-1	TRBD1	once	TRBJ2-2	TGTGCCAGCAGGACCGGGACAGACACCGGGGAGCTGTTTTTT	CASRTGTDTGELFF